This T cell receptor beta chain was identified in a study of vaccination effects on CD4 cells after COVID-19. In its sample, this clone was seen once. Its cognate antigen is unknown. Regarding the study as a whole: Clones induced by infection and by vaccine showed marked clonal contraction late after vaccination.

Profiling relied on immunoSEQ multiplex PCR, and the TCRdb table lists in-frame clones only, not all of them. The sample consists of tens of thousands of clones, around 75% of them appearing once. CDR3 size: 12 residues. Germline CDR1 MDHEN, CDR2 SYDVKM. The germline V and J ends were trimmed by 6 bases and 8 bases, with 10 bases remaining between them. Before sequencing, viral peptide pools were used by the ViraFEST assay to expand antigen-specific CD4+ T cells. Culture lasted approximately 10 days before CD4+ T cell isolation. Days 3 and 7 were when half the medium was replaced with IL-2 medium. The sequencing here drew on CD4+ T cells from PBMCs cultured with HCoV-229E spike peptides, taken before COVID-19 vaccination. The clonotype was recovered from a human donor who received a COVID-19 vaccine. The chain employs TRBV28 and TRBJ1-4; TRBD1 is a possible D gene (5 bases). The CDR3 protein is CASRSEGEKLFF. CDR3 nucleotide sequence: TGTGCCAGCAGGTCGGAGGGGGAAAAACTGTTTTTT.